These T cell receptor beta chains were read from a single sample in a study of T cell responses to AZD1222 COVID-19 vaccine. The method was immunoSEQ multiplex PCR; TCRdb's version includes in-frame clones alone and lacks a portion of them. The repertoire holds around 150,000 clones, with 90% to 95% as singletons. The starting material was peripheral blood, obtained 28 days after the second AZD1222 dose. The receptors stem from an adult who received the AZD1222 COVID-19 vaccine. Each CDR3 is given with its conserved first and last residue. Each record gives: D gene, J gene, clone size, V gene, CDR3 DNA, CDR3 protein. D genes are given only for firm matches. Clone size, where shown, is once, few, many, or a class for clones that have expanded.

NA	TRBJ1-6	NA	TRBV4-1	TGCGCCAGCAGCTCAGGGGTCCTCTATAATTCACCCCTCCACTTT	CASSSGVLYNSPLHF
TRBD1	TRBJ1-1	NA	TRBV14	TGTGCCAGCAGCCAAGCCCGGGACAGGGTTAAGAACACTGAAGCTTTCTTT	CASSQARDRVKNTEAFF
NA	TRBJ1-1	NA	TRBV20-1	TGCAGTGCTAGAGAAAACACTGAAGCTTTCTTT	CSARENTEAFF
TRBD1	TRBJ1-2	few	TRBV28	TGTGCCAGCAGTCCAGGACAGGGGTATGGCTACACCTTC	CASSPGQGYGYTF
NA	TRBJ2-1	once	TRBV6-9	TGTGCCAGCAGTTCCGGACAGTCGAACAATGAGCAGTTCTTC	CASSSGQSNNEQFF
NA	TRBJ1-1	NA	TRBV3-1/TRBV3-2	TGTGCCAGCAGCCCACTGAACTCTGAAGCTTTCTTT	CASSPLNSEAFF
NA	TRBJ1-5	NA	TRBV28	TGTGCCAGCAGTTTCAAAAACGACGGCAATCAGCCCCAGCATTTT	CASSFKNDGNQPQHF
NA	TRBJ1-1	medium-sized	TRBV19	TGTGCCAGTAGTACAGCCCCCGGCGACACTGAAGCTTTCTTT	CASSTAPGDTEAFF
NA	TRBJ2-2	NA	TRBV6-6	TGTGCCAGCAGCAAAGGGACCCTCACCGGGGAGCTGTTTTTT	CASSKGTLTGELFF
NA	TRBJ2-1	once	TRBV18	TGTGCCAGCTCACCACAGGAGGAAAATGAGCAGTTCTTC	CASSPQEENEQFF
TRBD2	TRBJ2-3	NA	TRBV4-1	TGCGCCAGCAGACCGGGACTACGAGGTCGGGCTACGCAGTATTTT	CASRPGLRGRATQYF
TRBD1	TRBJ1-1	NA	TRBV14	TGTGCCAGCAGCCAAGATGACAGGGCCGAGGCTTTCTTT	CASSQDDRAEAFF
NA	TRBJ2-3	NA	TRBV12-5	TGTGCTAGTGGTTTGAACAGGAGAACAGATACGCAGTATTTT	CASGLNRRTDTQYF
NA	TRBJ2-7	NA	TRBV5-1	TGCGCCAGCAGCTTGGGGGAAGGTGGCTACGAGCAGTACTTC	CASSLGEGGYEQYF
NA	TRBJ1-2	NA	TRBV2	TGTGCCAGCAGTGGACAGGTACGGAACTATGGCTACACCTTC	CASSGQVRNYGYTF
NA	TRBJ1-1	NA	TRBV19	TGTGCCAGTAGACCCGGGGGAACTGAAGCTTTCTTT	CASRPGGTEAFF
NA	TRBJ1-5	NA	TRBV28	TGTGCCAGCAGTTTATGGGCAGGACAGCCCCAGCATTTT	CASSLWAGQPQHF